Presented here are 3 T cell receptor beta chains from one specimen sequenced in a study of CXCR3-negative and CXCR3-positive naive CD8 T cells. Study results and caveats: In CXCR3-positive naive cells, the TRB CDR3s were more hydrophobic than in CXCR3-negative naive cells.

With UMI labels, 5' RACE was used to prepare the TRB cDNA libraries. TCRdb reprocessed the 5' RACE reads; each CDR3 protein has one entry and no DNA is given. The sample data list tens of thousands of distinct CDR3 sequences. For these receptors, no antigen is known. The sample taken for sequencing was naive CXCR3+ CD8+ T cells from blood. Subset of the sample: CD45RO-CCR7+CD27+CD95- naive CD8+ T cells expressing CXCR3 (TNR3+). The receptors stem from a human donor in good health. Some clones in this sample may be carry-over from other donors' samples.

CDR3 amino acids: CASSRRRTKSNQPQHF. The chain links TRBV3-1 to TRBJ1-5; lacking DNA, the TRBD1 call made by TCRdb goes unchecked. The CDR3 sequence is 16 residues long. Germline CDR1 reads LGHDT; CDR2 reads YNNKEL (reference sequence).

This sequence joins TRBV28 and TRBJ1-1; the D call of TRBD1 rests on TCRdb alone, since no DNA is present to check it. CDR3 size: 15 residues. CDR1 is MDHEN, CDR2 SYDVKM, per germline. The CDR3 loop is CASSPYGTLNTEAFF.

The chain joins TRBV6-2 or TRBV6-3 to TRBJ2-1. CDR3 size: 17 residues. Germline V lookup: CDR1 MNHEY, CDR2 SVGEGT. Here the CDR3 reads CASRISEGSFSYNEQFF.